What follows are 25 T cell receptor beta chains derived from one specimen sequenced in a study of a mutant IDH1 vaccine in newly diagnosed glioma. These TCRs' antigens remain unknown. Repertoires were generated with immunoSEQ multiplex PCR, while TCRdb's copy carries only in-frame clones and drops some. The sample records 40,000 or so clones, roughly 85% being singletons. Time point denoted: week 5, during vaccination. Vaccination comprised doses that each held 300 ug of mutant IDH1 20-mer peptide, plus topical imiquimod. The sequencing used PBMCs, collected from a glioma patient whose treatment included an IDH1 peptide vaccine. These receptor sequences come from a man aged 40-49 years with glioma.

The V call is TRBV9, the J call TRBJ1-2, with D perhaps TRBD1 (6 bases). In germline, CDR1 is SGDLS, CDR2 YYNGEE. The V end was cut by 0 bases, the J end by 4 bases, with 10 bases between. The CDR3 sequence is 14 residues long. The CDR3 here is CASSVDPGAYGYTF. The CDR3 region has the DNA TGTGCCAGCAGCGTAGATCCGGGGGCCTATGGCTACACCTTC. The full variable domain, rest sourced from reference TRBV9 and TRBJ1-2, is DSGVTQTPKHLITATGQRVTLRCSPRSGDLSVYWYQQSLDQGLQFLIQYYNGEERAKGNILERFSAQQFPDLHSELNLSSLELGDSALYFCASSVDPGAYGYTFGSGTRLTVV.

The chain carries TRBV6-6 and TRBJ2-4; the D call may be TRBD1 or TRBD2 (5 bases each). CDR3 size: 12 residues. Between the trimmed V and J ends, which lost 7 bases and 5 bases, there was a span of 9 bases. Looked up from germline, CDR1 is MNHNY and CDR2 is SVGAGI (reference sequence). The CDR3 loop reads CASMRGENIQYF. Written as DNA, the CDR3 is TGTGCCAGCATGAGAGGGGAAAACATTCAGTACTTC.

The chain has TRBV19 and TRBJ1-5; D not resolved. Per the germline V gene, CDR1 is LNHDA and CDR2 is SQIVND (reference sequence). Deletions cut 2 bases from V and 0 bases from J, with 14 bases between. This CDR3 is built from 17 residues. For the CDR3, the DNA is TGTGCCAGTAGTATAACCCGGAGAGGAAATAGCAATCAGCCCCAGCATTTT. Protein sequence: CASSITRRGNSNQPQHF.

This sequence joins TRBV25-1 and TRBJ1-4; D is unresolved. Germline V gene sequence: CDR1 MGHDK, CDR2 SYGVNS. V lost 5 bases and J 5 bases, leaving 12 bases between the germline ends. The CDR3 length is 14 residues. The DNA for the CDR3 is TGTGCCAGCAGTCCCTGGACGGGCAATGAAAAACTGTTTTTT. This sequence encodes CASSPWTGNEKLFF.

This chain links TRBV7-8 with TRBJ2-5, with D uncertain. Germline V gene data show CDR1 as SGHVS and CDR2 as FQNEAQ. V was shortened by 1 base and J by 0 bases, with 9 bases between the two germline ends. There are 15 residues in the CDR3. The CDR3 DNA is TGTGCCAGCAGCTTAGGTGGACCCCACCAAGAGACCCAGTACTTC. Protein product: CASSLGGPHQETQYF.

CDR3 coding DNA: TGTGCCAGCAGCTTAGTACCAGCGGGGCTACCGTACGAGCAGTACTTC. Translating it yields CASSLVPAGLPYEQYF. This chain uses TRBV7-2 with TRBJ2-7; 7 bases align to TRBD2. The CDR3 consists of 16 residues. Germline loops: CDR1 SGHTA, CDR2 FQGNSA. V shed 1 base and J 4 bases; nucleotides not matched to a gene: 10.

This chain uses TRBV4-2 with TRBJ1-1; maybe TRBD1 (6 bases). The V end was cut by 4 bases, the J end by 7 bases, with 13 bases between. Germline loops: CDR1 LGHNA, CDR2 YNFKEQ. CDR3 size: 13 residues. CDR3 nucleotides: TGTGCCAGCAGCCCAGTGGGGGCGGATGAAGCTTTCTTT. Translating it yields CASSPVGADEAFF.

V and J are TRBV5-6 and TRBJ2-7; D possibly corresponds to TRBD2 (5 bases). The CDR3 totals 11 residues. Germline V gives CDR1 SGHDT, CDR2 YYEEEE. V lost 5 bases to trimming and J lost 7 bases, with 10 bases between them. The CDR3 here is CASSSTREQYF. The CDR3 DNA sequence: TGTGCCAGCAGTTCTACTAGGGAGCAGTACTTC.

The chain carries TRBV29-1 and TRBJ1-2; 9 bases line up with TRBD1. Germline lookup yields CDR1 SQVTM and CDR2 ANQGSEA. CDR3 length: 13 residues. V lost 7 bases to trimming and J lost 2 bases; unmatched junction nucleotides: 5. The CDR3 reads CSAGDRANYGYTF. CDR3 DNA: TGCAGCGCTGGGGACAGGGCGAACTATGGCTACACCTTC.

In this sample, this clone turned up once. The gene calls are TRBV15 and TRBJ1-2; D possibly corresponds to TRBD1 (5 bases). Germline CDR1 is LNHNV and CDR2 is YYDKDF (reference sequence). The CDR3 is 15 residues long. V was trimmed by 3 bases and J by 4 bases, leaving 15 bases between them. The DNA of the CDR3 is TGTGCCACCAGCAGTAGTAGGGGCGCAGCCTATGGCTACACCTTC. Translated: CATSSSRGAAYGYTF.

In its sample, this clone was seen once. The genes are TRBV7-3 and TRBJ2-7; 8 bases are shared with TRBD2. The CDR3 extends over 15 amino acids. Germline values: CDR1 SGHTA, CDR2 FQGTGA. The J segment lost 2 bases and the V segment lost 1 base, leaving 4 bases of the junction unmatched. CDR3 DNA: TGTGCCAGCAGCTTAAACGCGGGAGGCCCCTACGAGCAGTACTTC. Amino acid sequence: CASSLNAGGPYEQYF.

The chain links TRBV29-1 to TRBJ2-1, with D perhaps matching TRBD2 (6 bases). The CDR3 runs to 14 residues. CDR1 SQVTM and CDR2 ANQGSEA come from the germline V gene. V gave up 7 bases and J gave up 1 base, with 14 bases separating them. The CDR3 coding sequence is TGCAGCGCATTACGGGGGAGGTCCTACAATGAGCAGTTCTTC. Its protein product is CSALRGRSYNEQFF.

This clone was detected only a few times. The J gene is TRBJ2-1, the V gene TRBV7-9; 8 nucleotides agree with TRBD2. The CDR3 spans 16 residues. Germline CDR1 reads SEHNR; CDR2 reads FQNEAQ (reference sequence). V gave up 1 base and J gave up 5 bases; unmatched junction bases: 7. CDR3 coding DNA: TGTGCCAGCAGCTTAGAAGCGGGAGTAAGGGACAATGAGCAGTTCTTC. Amino acids: CASSLEAGVRDNEQFF.

The rearrangement links TRBV7-6 to TRBJ2-5; D remains ambiguous. Trimming took off 2 bases at V and 1 base at J, with 8 bases between the two ends. CDR1 is SGHVS, CDR2 FNYEAQ, per germline. The CDR3 length is 14 residues. CDR3 coding DNA: TGTGCCAGCAGCTTAAGCAGAGCCCAAGAGACCCAGTACTTC. Translated, it gives CASSLSRAQETQYF.

The chain joins TRBV6-6 to TRBJ2-5, with 12 bases that match TRBD2. The CDR3 contains 14 residues. With V trimmed by 7 bases and J by 7 bases, 7 bases remained unmatched. The germline CDR1 and CDR2 sequences are MNHNY and SVGAGI (reference sequence). Here the CDR3 DNA reads TGTGCCAGCACCCAGACTAGCGGGAGTTCGACCCAGTACTTC. Amino acid sequence: CASTQTSGSSTQYF.

This chain joins TRBV5-1 and TRBJ2-7; TRBD2 is a possible D gene (7 bases). Germline CDR1 reads SGHRS; CDR2 reads YFSETQ. The germline V and J ends were trimmed by 2 bases and 4 bases, with 13 bases remaining between them. The CDR3 is 14 amino acids. The CDR3 sequence: CASSFGRGTYEQYF. The CDR3 DNA reads TGCGCCAGCAGCTTTGGGCGGGGGACATACGAGCAGTACTTC.

V and J are TRBV5-1 and TRBJ2-1, with TRBD2 matching over 12 bases. The CDR3 has 16 residues. Germline-derived CDR1 and CDR2 are SGHRS and YFSETQ. The J segment lost 3 bases and the V segment lost 8 bases, leaving 9 bases of the junction unmatched. The CDR3 region is CASSKLAGGVYNEQFF. CDR3 in DNA: TGCGCCAGTTCTAAACTAGCGGGAGGAGTCTACAATGAGCAGTTCTTC.

There are a few counts of this clone. The chain carries TRBV9 and TRBJ2-1; 9 nucleotides line up with TRBD2. The CDR3 is made up of 16 amino acids. The germline CDR1 and CDR2 sequences are SGDLS and YYNGEE. The ends lost 0 bases at V and 1 base at J; junction bases unmatched: 2. The CDR3 DNA reads as TGTGCCAGCAGCGTAGGACTAGCGGATTCCTACAATGAGCAGTTCTTC. Translated, it gives CASSVGLADSYNEQFF.

On this clone: Other DNA sequences from this sample encode an identical CDR3 as well. The chain employs TRBV18 and TRBJ2-5; D remains ambiguous. The germline CDR1 and CDR2 sequences are KGHSH and LQKENI. V was shortened by 0 bases and J by 2 bases, with 4 bases between the two germline ends. CDR3 size: 13 residues. The CDR3 DNA follows: TGTGCCAGCTCACCACCGGGGCAAGAGACCCAGTACTTC. Translating gives CASSPPGQETQYF.

The V call is TRBV7-2, the J call TRBJ2-1, with 13 bases identical to TRBD2. The V gene's germline CDR1 is SGHTA and CDR2 FQGNSA. The CDR3 consists of 15 residues. V lost 6 bases and J lost 4; bases outside the gene matches: 3. DNA for the CDR3: TGTGCCAGCAGACTAGCGGGAGGGCCTTACAATGAGCAGTTCTTC. Translated, it gives CASRLAGGPYNEQFF.

V usage is TRBV7-2 and J usage is TRBJ1-5; D unclear. The V and J ends lost 3 bases and 2 bases respectively, with 5 bases between them. The CDR3 has 13 residues. Germline CDR1 SGHTA, CDR2 FQGNSA. CDR3 region: CASSFRGNQPQHF. The CDR3 DNA reads TGTGCCAGCAGCTTTCGGGGCAATCAGCCCCAGCATTTT.

The V and J genes are TRBV9 and TRBJ2-5, with D tentatively TRBD1 (5 bases). Germline-derived CDR1 and CDR2 are SGDLS and YYNGEE. The V and J ends lost 0 bases and 9 bases respectively, with 12 bases between them. There are 13 residues in the CDR3. The DNA for the CDR3 is TGTGCCAGCAGCGTAGCTACCCAGGGTTCCCAGTACTTC. It is translated as CASSVATQGSQYF.

Judged by abundance, this clone is medium-sized. The J gene is TRBJ1-5, the V gene TRBV5-5; D is uncertain. V was pared by 4 bases and J by 1 base, with 12 bases between. The CDR3 contains 15 residues. Germline-derived CDR1 and CDR2 are SGHKS and YYEKEE (reference sequence). CDR3 amino acids: CASSLMSGSNQPQHF. CDR3 coding DNA: TGTGCCAGCAGCCTCATGTCCGGGAGCAATCAGCCCCAGCATTTT.

This clone occurred a few times. V is TRBV2 and J is TRBJ1-1, with D possibly being TRBD1 (6 bases). Trimming cost V 9 bases and J 6 bases, with 20 bases left between them. CDR1 is SNHLY and CDR2 is FYNNEI in the germline V gene. This CDR3 has 14 amino acids. The CDR3 DNA reads as TGTGCCAGTCGAGAAGGGGGGGCATCAGCTGAAGCTTTCTTT. It is translated as CASREGGASAEAFF.

The V and J genes are TRBV19 and TRBJ1-1; possibly TRBD1 for D (5 bases). V gave up 9 bases and J gave up 0 bases, with 20 bases separating them. Germline-derived CDR1 and CDR2 are LNHDA and SQIVND (reference sequence). This CDR3 spans 16 amino acids. The CDR3 region is CARCLVRTTMNTEAFF. CDR3 in DNA: TGTGCCAGATGCCTCGTACGGACAACGATGAACACTGAAGCTTTCTTT.